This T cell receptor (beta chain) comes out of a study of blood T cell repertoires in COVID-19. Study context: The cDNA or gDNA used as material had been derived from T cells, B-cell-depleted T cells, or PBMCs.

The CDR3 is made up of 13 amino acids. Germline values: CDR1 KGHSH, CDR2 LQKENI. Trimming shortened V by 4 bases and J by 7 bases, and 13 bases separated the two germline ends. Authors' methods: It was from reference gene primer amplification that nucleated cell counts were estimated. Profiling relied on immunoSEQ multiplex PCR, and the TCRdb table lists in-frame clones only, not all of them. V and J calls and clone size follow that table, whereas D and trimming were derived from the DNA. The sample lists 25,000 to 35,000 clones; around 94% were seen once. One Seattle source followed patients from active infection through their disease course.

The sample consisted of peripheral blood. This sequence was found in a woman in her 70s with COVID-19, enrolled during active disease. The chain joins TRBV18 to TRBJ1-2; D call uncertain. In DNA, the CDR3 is TGTGCCAGCTCACTCCGGGCGGAGGGTGGCTACACCTTC. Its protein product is CASSLRAEGGYTF. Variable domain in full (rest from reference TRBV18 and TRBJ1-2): NAGVMQNPRHLVRRRGQEARLRCSPMKGHSHVYWYRQLPEEGLKFMVYLQKENIIDESGMPKERFSAEFPKEGPSILRIQQVVRGDSAAYFCASSLRAEGGYTFGSGTRLTVV.